This T cell receptor beta chain was captured in a study of PD-1 blockade in classical Hodgkin lymphoma. In the study overall: Patients got intravenous nivolumab 3 mg/kg every 2 weeks.

General study results and limits: Complete responders entered with baseline diversity on par with newly diagnosed patients, the results showed. Healthy donors reportedly exceeded newly diagnosed patients in baseline TCR diversity. Exclusion was the outcome for patients who began nivolumab under 1 year after ASCT.

This CDR3 has 14 amino acids. The germline CDR1 and CDR2 sequences are MGHDK and SYGVNS. The V gene end was trimmed by 5 bases and the J gene end by 9 bases; junction bases not matched to a gene: 7. Time point in this sample: cycle 4 day 1 (C4D1), after less than 7 weeks of nivolumab. Relapse was seen in all patients after autologous stem cell transplantation, and brentuximab vedotin exposure was variable. As to this clone: Its antigen is not known.

TCRdb's table, derived via immunoSEQ multiplex PCR, lists solely in-frame clones and lacks some. In the table there are roughly 100,000 clones, about nine tenths of which are singletons. The specimen comprised peripheral blood mononuclear cells (PBMCs), sampled before the fourth cycle of nivolumab. The chain has TRBV25-1 and TRBJ2-5; 12 nucleotides match TRBD2. The receptor comes from a human donor with classical Hodgkin lymphoma. CDR3 loop: CASSLAGGKASQYF. For the CDR3, the DNA is TGTGCCAGCAGTCTAGCGGGAGGGAAGGCATCCCAGTACTTC.